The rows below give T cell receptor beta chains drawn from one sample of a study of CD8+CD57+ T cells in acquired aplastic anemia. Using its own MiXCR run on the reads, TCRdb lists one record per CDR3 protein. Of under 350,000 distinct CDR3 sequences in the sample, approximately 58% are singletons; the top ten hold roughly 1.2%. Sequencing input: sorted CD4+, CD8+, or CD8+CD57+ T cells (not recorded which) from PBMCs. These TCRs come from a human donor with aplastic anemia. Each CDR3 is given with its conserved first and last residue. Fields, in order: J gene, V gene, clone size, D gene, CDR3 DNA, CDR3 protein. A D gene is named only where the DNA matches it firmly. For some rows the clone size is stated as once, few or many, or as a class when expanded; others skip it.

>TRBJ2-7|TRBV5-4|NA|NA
TGTGCCAGCAGCCCGGGGGGGACAGTCAGTTCCTACGAGCAGTACTTC
CASSPGGTVSSYEQYF
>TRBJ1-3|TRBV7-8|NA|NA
TGTGCCAGCAGCTTAGATCGAGCGTACAGCTCTGGAAACACCATATATTTT
CASSLDRAYSSGNTIYF
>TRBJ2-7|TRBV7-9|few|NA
TGTGCCAGCAGCTTAGGGCGGGCGTCTCCTCGCTACGAGCAGTACTTC
CASSLGRASPRYEQYF
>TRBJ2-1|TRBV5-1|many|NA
TGCGCCAGCAGCATTAGGCAGGGTGATGAGCAGTTCTTC
CASSIRQGDEQFF
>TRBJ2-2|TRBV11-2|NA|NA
TGTGCCAGCAGCTTAGCAGGGCGCAACACCGGGGAGCTGTTTTTT
CASSLAGRNTGELFF
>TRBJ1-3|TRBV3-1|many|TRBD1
TGTGCCAGCAGCCGTGACAGGGTGGGTGGAAACACCATATATTTT
CASSRDRVGGNTIYF
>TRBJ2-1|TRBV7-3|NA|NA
TGTGCCAGCAGCGAGAGGGGATGGGCGTCCTCCTACAATGAGCAGTTCTTC
CASSERGWASSYNEQFF
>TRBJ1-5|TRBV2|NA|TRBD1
TGTGCCAGCAGTGGGCACAGGGCCGGGACAGGGGTGCAGCCCCAGCATTTT
CASSGHRAGTGVQPQHF
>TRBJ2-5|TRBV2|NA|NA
TGTGCCGGCAGTGAAGTTGGTGGGCGGGAGACCCAGTACTTC
CAGSEVGGRETQYF
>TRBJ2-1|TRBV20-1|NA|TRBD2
TGCAGTGCTCAAGCGGGAAATGCCAATGAGCAGTTCTTC
CSAQAGNANEQFF
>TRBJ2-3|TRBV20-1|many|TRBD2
TGCAGTCCACTAGCGGGAGGGGTCAATACGCAGTATTTT
CSPLAGGVNTQYF
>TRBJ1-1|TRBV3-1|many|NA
TGTGCCAGCAGCAGGCTGGGGGGGAGCACTGAAGCTTTCTTT
CASSRLGGSTEAFF
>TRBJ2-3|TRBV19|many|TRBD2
TGTGCCAGTAGCCTGGTAGCGGGGGGACCCACAGATACGCAGTATTTT
CASSLVAGGPTDTQYF
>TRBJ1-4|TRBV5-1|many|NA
TGCGCCAGCAGCTTGGGAGGGGCTGGAGAAAAACTGTTTTTT
CASSLGGAGEKLFF